Below, 9 T cell receptor beta chains from the same sample are listed, as sequenced in a study of beta chain features in type 1 diabetes. Sequencing targeted expressed TCRB transcripts, as all isolated RNA had been reverse transcribed. Generated by immunoSEQ multiplex PCR, the TCRdb table keeps only in-frame clones and is missing some. The sample lists 95,000 to 110,000 clones; under 30% were seen once. Antigen specificity for these receptors is unknown. Study results and limitations: All four CD4+ subsets from Type 1 diabetes patients carried moderately but significantly shorter TCRB CDR3s.

Sequenced sample: central memory CD4+ T cells from blood. The receptors shown here come from a woman aged 18-35 years with type 1 diabetes.

In DNA, the CDR3 is TGTGCCAGAGAACAGCCCCACACCGGGGAGCTGTTTTTT. Its protein is CAREQPHTGELFF. The chain couples TRBV19 to TRBJ2-2; D is undetermined. V was shortened by 9 bases and J by 3 bases, with 11 bases between the two germline ends. Looked up from germline, CDR1 is LNHDA and CDR2 is SQIVND (reference sequence). This CDR3 comprises 13 residues.

This clone occurred a few times. V usage is TRBV7-2 and J usage is TRBJ2-7; 8 nucleotides align to TRBD1. The germline V gene has CDR1 SGHTA and CDR2 FQGNSA. Trimming at V came to 1 base and at J to 0 bases, leaving 5 bases not matched to a gene. This CDR3 has 16 residues. The CDR3 DNA reads as TGTGCCAGCAGCTTAGGCAGGGGGCGATTCTCCTACGAGCAGTACTTC. As protein: CASSLGRGRFSYEQYF.

This clone was counted between two and nine times. The chain has TRBV5-1 and TRBJ2-1, with 9 positions matching TRBD2. The CDR3 length is 17 residues. Per germline, CDR1 SGHRS and CDR2 YFSETQ. V shed 6 bases, J shed 8 bases, and the junction held 18 bases outside the gene matches. CDR3 protein: CASTGTSGRPSWDEQFF. In nucleotides, the CDR3 is TGCGCCAGCACCGGGACCAGCGGGAGGCCCAGTTGGGATGAGCAGTTCTTC.

The V gene is TRBV30, the J gene TRBJ2-1; the D is unclear. Germline V CDR1 and CDR2: GTSNPN, SVGIG (reference sequence). The V end was cut by 2 bases, the J end by 11 bases, with 13 bases between. CDR3 length equals 12 residues. The CDR3 sequence is CAWSFDGEKQFF. CDR3 sequence (DNA): TGTGCCTGGAGTTTCGACGGAGAGAAGCAGTTCTTC. Filled out from reference TRBV30 and TRBJ2-1, the complete variable domain reads SQTIHQWPATLVQPVGSPLSLECTVEGTSNPNLYWYRQAAGRGLQLLFYSVGIGQISSEVPQNLSASRPQDRQFILSSKKLLLSDSGFYLCAWSFDGEKQFFGPGTRLTVL.

This chain uses TRBV6-1 with TRBJ1-2; the D gene is possibly TRBD1 (6 bases). Germline assignment: CDR1 MNHNS and CDR2 SASEGT. Trimming stripped 6 bases from V and 3 bases from J, with 14 bases between. This CDR3 region has 14 residues. CDR3 residues: CASSRQAGDYGYTF. CDR3 bases: TGTGCCAGCAGCCGACAGGCAGGGGACTATGGCTACACCTTC.

This rearrangement joins TRBV19 to TRBJ1-5, with D perhaps matching TRBD1 (6 bases). This CDR3 region has 14 residues. The V end was cut by 3 bases, the J end by 6 bases, with 12 bases between. The germline CDR1 and CDR2 sequences are LNHDA and SQIVND (reference sequence). The CDR3 here is CASSIGTRGQPQHF. In nucleotides, the CDR3 is TGTGCCAGTAGTATCGGGACAAGGGGTCAGCCCCAGCATTTT.

This clone was detected a few times. This sequence joins TRBV30 and TRBJ2-4; TRBD1 matches 9 bases. This CDR3 has 13 residues. CDR1 is GTSNPN, CDR2 SVGIG, per germline (reference sequence). V trimming: 3 bases; J trimming: 8 bases; junction bases outside the gene matches: 5. The CDR3 bases are TGTGCCTGGAGCCAGGGACAGGGTGACATTCAGTACTTC. Translating it yields CAWSQGQGDIQYF.

The chain is built from TRBV7-9 and TRBJ2-1, with 7 nucleotides matching TRBD2. This CDR3 has 16 amino acids. The J segment lost 6 bases and the V segment lost 0 bases, leaving 8 bases of the junction unmatched. The germline V gene has CDR1 SEHNR and CDR2 FQNEAQ (reference sequence). The CDR3 DNA reads TGTGCCAGCAGCTTAGCCCCCGCGGGAGCTCCCAATGAGCAGTTCTTC. This gives the protein CASSLAPAGAPNEQFF.

This sequence joins TRBV2 and TRBJ2-2; TRBD2 is a possible D gene (6 bases). The germline V gene has CDR1 SNHLY and CDR2 FYNNEI. The germline V and J ends were trimmed by 6 bases and 3 bases, with 14 bases remaining between them. This CDR3 spans 15 amino acids. The CDR3 is CASRRGAPDTGELFF. CDR3 nucleotide sequence: TGTGCCAGCAGGCGCGGGGCCCCCGACACCGGGGAGCTGTTTTTT.